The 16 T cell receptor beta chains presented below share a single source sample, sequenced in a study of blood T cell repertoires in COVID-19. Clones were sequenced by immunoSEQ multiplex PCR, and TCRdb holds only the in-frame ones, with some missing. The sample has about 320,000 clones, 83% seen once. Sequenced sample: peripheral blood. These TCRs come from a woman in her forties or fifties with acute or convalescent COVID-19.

In DNA, the CDR3 is TGTGCCAGCAGTTTACGGGAGACCCAGTACTTC. This codes for CASSLRETQYF. This chain links TRBV28 with TRBJ2-5, with D unclear. The CDR3 extends over 11 amino acids. Germline CDR1 and CDR2: MDHEN and SYDVKM. V shed 2 bases and J shed 5 bases, with 3 bases lying between them.

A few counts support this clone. The chain's CDR3 is CASSSQGVTEAFF. Written as DNA, the CDR3 is TGTGCCAGCAGCTCCCAGGGGGTGACTGAAGCTTTCTTT. The chain links TRBV7-2 to TRBJ1-1, with 7 bases aligning to TRBD1. Germline V gene sequence: CDR1 SGHTA, CDR2 FQGNSA. Trimming at V came to 4 bases and at J to 5 bases, leaving 4 bases not matched to a gene. This CDR3 comprises 13 residues.

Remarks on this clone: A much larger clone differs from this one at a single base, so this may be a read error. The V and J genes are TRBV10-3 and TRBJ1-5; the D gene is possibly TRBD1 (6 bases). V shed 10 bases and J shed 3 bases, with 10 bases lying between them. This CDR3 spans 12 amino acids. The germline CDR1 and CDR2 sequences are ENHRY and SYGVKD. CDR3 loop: CASGQPNQPQHF. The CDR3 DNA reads TGTGCCAGCGGACAGCCCAATCAGCCCCAGCATTTT.

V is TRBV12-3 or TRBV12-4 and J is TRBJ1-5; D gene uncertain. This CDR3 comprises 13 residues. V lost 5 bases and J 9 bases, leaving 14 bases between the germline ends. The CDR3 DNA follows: TGTGCCAGCAGTGTAGGAGCTAATTGGCCCCAGCATTTT. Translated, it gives CASSVGANWPQHF.

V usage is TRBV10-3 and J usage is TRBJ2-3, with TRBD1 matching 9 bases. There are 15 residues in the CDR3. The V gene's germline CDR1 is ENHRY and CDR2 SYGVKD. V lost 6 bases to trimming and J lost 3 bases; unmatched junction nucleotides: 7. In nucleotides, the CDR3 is TGTGCCATCAGGGACGGGACAGGGATTACAGATACGCAGTATTTT. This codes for CAIRDGTGITDTQYF.

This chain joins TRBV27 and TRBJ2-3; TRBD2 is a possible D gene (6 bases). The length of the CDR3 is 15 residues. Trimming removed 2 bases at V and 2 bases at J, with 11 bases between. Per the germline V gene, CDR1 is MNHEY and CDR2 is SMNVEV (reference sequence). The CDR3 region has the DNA TGTGCCAGCAGTTTAGGAGGGGCCGACACAGATACGCAGTATTTT. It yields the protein CASSLGGADTDTQYF.

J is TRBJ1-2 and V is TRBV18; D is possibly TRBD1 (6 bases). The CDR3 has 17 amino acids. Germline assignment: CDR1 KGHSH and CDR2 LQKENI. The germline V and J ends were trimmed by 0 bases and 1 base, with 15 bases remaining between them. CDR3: CASSPPFVSGVNYGYTF. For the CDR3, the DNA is TGTGCCAGCTCACCACCGTTCGTTTCAGGGGTTAACTATGGCTACACCTTC.

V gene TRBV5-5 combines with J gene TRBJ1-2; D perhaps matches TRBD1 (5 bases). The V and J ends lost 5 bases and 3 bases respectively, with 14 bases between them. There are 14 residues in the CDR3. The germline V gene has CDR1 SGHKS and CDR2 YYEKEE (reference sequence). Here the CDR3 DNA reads TGTGCCAGCAGGCCCCCCGGAGGGGACTATGGCTACACCTTC. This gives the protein CASRPPGGDYGYTF.

The CDR3 here is CASSRFAGDTEAFF. CDR3 bases: TGTGCCAGCAGTAGATTCGCAGGGGACACTGAAGCTTTCTTT. The gene calls are TRBV27 and TRBJ1-1, with a weak D call TRBD1 (6 bases). CDR3 length: 14 amino acids. CDR1 and CDR2 from the germline V gene are MNHEY and SMNVEV (reference sequence). Trimming stripped 5 bases from V and 3 bases from J, with 13 bases between.

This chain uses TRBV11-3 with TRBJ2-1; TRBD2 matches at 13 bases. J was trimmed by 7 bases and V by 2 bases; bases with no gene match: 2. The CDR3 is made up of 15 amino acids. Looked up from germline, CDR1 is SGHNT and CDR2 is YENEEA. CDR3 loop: CASSLLGLAGNEQFF. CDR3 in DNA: TGTGCCAGCAGCTTATTGGGACTAGCGGGGAATGAGCAGTTCTTC.

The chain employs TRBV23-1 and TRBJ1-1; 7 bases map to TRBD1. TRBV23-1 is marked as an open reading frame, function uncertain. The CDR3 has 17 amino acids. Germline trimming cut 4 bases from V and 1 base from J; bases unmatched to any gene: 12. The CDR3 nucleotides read TGCGCCAGCAGTCCCTTGGTGACAGGGTTGGGGAACACTGAAGCTTTCTTT. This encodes CASSPLVTGLGNTEAFF.

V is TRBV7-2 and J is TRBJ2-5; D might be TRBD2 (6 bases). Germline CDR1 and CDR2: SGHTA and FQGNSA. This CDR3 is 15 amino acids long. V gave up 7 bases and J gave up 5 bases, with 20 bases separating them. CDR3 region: CASNTLVTGVETQYF. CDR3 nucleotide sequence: TGTGCCAGCAACACCCTCGTAACGGGAGTGGAGACCCAGTACTTC.

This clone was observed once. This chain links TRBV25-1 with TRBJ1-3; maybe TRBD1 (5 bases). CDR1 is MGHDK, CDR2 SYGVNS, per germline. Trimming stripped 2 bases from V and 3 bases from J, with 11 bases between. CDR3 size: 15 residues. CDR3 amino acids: CASSETGARGNTIYF. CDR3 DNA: TGTGCCAGCAGTGAAACAGGCGCCCGTGGAAACACCATATATTTT.

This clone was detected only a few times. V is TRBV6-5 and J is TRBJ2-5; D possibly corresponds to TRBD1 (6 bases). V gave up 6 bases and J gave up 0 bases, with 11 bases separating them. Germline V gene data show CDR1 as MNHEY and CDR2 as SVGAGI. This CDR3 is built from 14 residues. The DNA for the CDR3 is TGTGCCAGCAGCCGAGACAGGAACCAAGAGACCCAGTACTTC. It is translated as CASSRDRNQETQYF.

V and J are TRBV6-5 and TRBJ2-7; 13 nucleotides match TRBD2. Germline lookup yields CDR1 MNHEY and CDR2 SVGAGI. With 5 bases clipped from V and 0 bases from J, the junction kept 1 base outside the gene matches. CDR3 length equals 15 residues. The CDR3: CASSRTSGSSYEQYF. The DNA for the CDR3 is TGTGCCAGCAGTCGGACTAGCGGGAGCTCCTACGAGCAGTACTTC.

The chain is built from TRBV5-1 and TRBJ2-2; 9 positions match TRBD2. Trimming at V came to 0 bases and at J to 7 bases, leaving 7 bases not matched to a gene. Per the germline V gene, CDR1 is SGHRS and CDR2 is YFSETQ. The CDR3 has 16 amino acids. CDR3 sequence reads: CASSLAISGRGGELFF. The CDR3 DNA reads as TGCGCCAGCAGCTTGGCCATTAGCGGGAGAGGCGGGGAGCTGTTTTTT.